The clone carrying this T cell receptor (beta chain) was seen a few times. Its matching antigen is unknown. This sample stems from a study of T-cell memory formation after mild COVID-19. Background on the study: Largely, the TCR clusters proved donor specific.

Findings of the study overall: Mainly CM and EM harbored the contracting CD4+ clones; mainly EMRA harbored the CD8+ ones.

Constant-segment-primed 5'RACE gave TCR alpha and TCR beta cDNA libraries with sample barcodes and UMIs. TCRdb independently ran MiXCR on the 5' RACE reads; one entry per CDR3 protein. The data show under 250,000 distinct CDR3 sequences, with over 15% seen just once and around 2% held by the top ten. Germline lookup yields CDR1 SEHNR and CDR2 FQNEAQ (reference sequence). V lost 4 bases and J 0 bases, leaving 10 bases between the germline ends. The CDR3 consists of 14 residues. The specimen was PBMCs or a T cell subset sorted from them (not recorded which). The source of this sequence is an adult woman who had mild COVID-19 (a few samples of this study predate the infection). Cell type and time point are not known. This chain uses TRBV7-9 with TRBJ2-7; possible D gene TRBD2, 5 bases. In DNA, the CDR3 is TGTGCCAGCAGCTCCCCAGCGGTCTCCTACGAGCAGTACTTC. Amino acid sequence: CASSSPAVSYEQYF.